These 28 T cell receptor beta chains were all obtained from the same sample, sequenced in a study of immune cell composition in non-small cell lung cancer. Assay used: immunoSEQ multiplex PCR; TCRdb lists only in-frame clones, some missing. The sample includes approximately 4,000 clones, more than 60% of them seen just once. The sample comprised lung tumor tissue. Receptor source: a human donor with non-small cell lung cancer.

V gene TRBV6-1 combines with J gene TRBJ1-6; D call uncertain. Trimming left V 11 bases short and J 5 bases short, with 16 bases between. From germline, CDR1 is MNHNS and CDR2 SASEGT. This CDR3 region has 14 residues. In DNA form, the CDR3 reads TGTGCCTGCACCAGGCCCCTTAATAATTCACCCCTCCACTTT. This encodes CACTRPLNNSPLHF.

The rearrangement links TRBV6-5 to TRBJ1-1; D might be TRBD1 (6 bases). The CDR3 sequence is 13 residues long. Deletions cut 2 bases from V and 9 bases from J, with 13 bases between. CDR1 and CDR2 from the germline V gene are MNHEY and SVGAGI. Here the CDR3 DNA reads TGTGCCAGCAGTTACCTTTGGGGGCGTCAAGCTTTCTTT. This codes for CASSYLWGRQAFF.

This sequence joins TRBV11-3 and TRBJ1-2, with 7 bases identical to TRBD1. Germline V CDR1 and CDR2: SGHNT, YENEEA. The CDR3 is 13 residues long. V was clipped by 5 bases and J by 5 bases; unmatched bases: 5. In nucleotides, the CDR3 is TGTGCCAGCAGCCCCAGGGGGGAGTATGGCTACACCTTC. This translates into CASSPRGEYGYTF.

This clone came up once. The chain joins TRBV12-5 to TRBJ2-1; 11 bases agree with TRBD2. Germline loops: CDR1 LGHNT, CDR2 FRNRAP. The V segment lost 1 base and the J segment 8 bases; nucleotides outside the gene matches: 10. The CDR3 is made up of 17 amino acids. CDR3 bases: TGTGCTAGTGGTTTGGCCTCCACTAGCGGGGGAGGATATGAGCAGTTCTTC. It yields the protein CASGLASTSGGGYEQFF.

This clone came up once. The V call is TRBV7-2, the J call TRBJ1-4; D might be TRBD1 (5 bases). The germline gives CDR1 SGHTA, CDR2 FQGNSA. Deletions cut 5 bases from V and 0 bases from J, with 13 bases between. The CDR3 has 16 amino acids. This CDR3 reads CASSPDSFATNEKLFF. The CDR3 nucleotides are TGTGCCAGCAGCCCCGACAGTTTTGCAACTAATGAAAAACTGTTTTTT.

The chain couples TRBV29-1 to TRBJ2-5; TRBD2 might be the D (5 bases). CDR1 and CDR2 (germline): SQVTM, ANQGSEA. V lost 3 bases and J 11 bases, leaving 13 bases between the germline ends. This CDR3 comprises 11 residues. The CDR3 sequence: CSVDSGSKQYF. CDR3 coding DNA: TGCAGCGTTGATTCGGGAAGTAAGCAGTACTTC.

In this sample, this clone turned up once. The gene calls are TRBV6-1 and TRBJ2-3; no clear D gene. The length of the CDR3 is 11 residues. V was pared by 5 bases and J by 3 bases, with 3 bases between. Germline lookup yields CDR1 MNHNS and CDR2 SASEGT. CDR3 region: CASSQTDTQYF. Here the CDR3 DNA reads TGTGCCAGCAGTCAGACAGATACGCAGTATTTT.

This clone was detected a few times. The chain combines TRBV5-6 with TRBJ2-7, with 8 bases identical to TRBD1. Trimming cost V 4 bases and J 4 bases; bases outside gene matches: 10. Germline CDR1 SGHDT, CDR2 YYEEEE. The CDR3 is made up of 15 amino acids. CDR3 amino acids: CASSRGGQGRYEQYF. CDR3 sequence (DNA): TGTGCCAGCAGCAGGGGAGGACAGGGAAGGTACGAGCAGTACTTC.

The V and J genes are TRBV6-1 and TRBJ1-4; D remains ambiguous. V lost 7 bases and J lost 4, with 16 bases in between. This CDR3 region has 15 residues. Germline assignment: CDR1 MNHNS and CDR2 SASEGT. The CDR3: CASTRRRGNNEKLFF. CDR3 in DNA: TGTGCCAGCACCCGAAGACGGGGTAATAATGAAAAACTGTTTTTT.

This chain joins TRBV9 and TRBJ2-3; 7 nucleotides align to TRBD1. Germline CDR1 and CDR2: SGDLS and YYNGEE. This CDR3 comprises 14 residues. The ends lost 2 bases at V and 5 bases at J; junction bases unmatched: 5. The DNA for the CDR3 is TGTGCCAGCAGCGTGTCAGGGGGTGGAGATACGCAGTATTTT. It specifies CASSVSGGGDTQYF.

The rearrangement joins TRBV5-1 to TRBJ2-7; 8 bases line up with TRBD1. Trimming took 4 bases from V and 5 from J; bases not matched to a gene: 8. This CDR3 is built from 14 residues. Germline V CDR1 and CDR2: SGHRS, YFSETQ. The CDR3 reads CASSVTGALDEQYF. CDR3 nucleotides: TGCGCCAGCAGCGTGACAGGGGCCCTCGACGAGCAGTACTTC. Looking up the rest from reference TRBV5-1 and TRBJ2-7 gives the full variable domain: KAGVTQTPRYLIKTRGQQVTLSCSPISGHRSVSWYQQTPGQGLQFLFEYFSETQRNKGNFPGRFSGRQFSNSRSEMNVSTLELGDSALYLCASSVTGALDEQYFGPGTRLTVT.

The chain combines TRBV11-3 with TRBJ1-1; weak D call: TRBD1 (6 bases). V was clipped by 1 base and J by 5 bases, with 11 bases between them. The CDR3 spans 14 residues. Germline V CDR1 and CDR2: SGHNT, YENEEA. DNA for the CDR3: TGTGCCAGCAGCTTAGGGGGGCGCGGGACTGAAGCTTTCTTT. It yields the protein CASSLGGRGTEAFF.

V gene TRBV18 combines with J gene TRBJ1-5; no clear D gene. The V end was cut by 5 bases, the J end by 4 bases, with 9 bases between. The CDR3 has 13 residues. Germline CDR1 KGHSH, CDR2 LQKENI. In DNA, the CDR3 is TGTGCCAGCTCATTAAACGGGAATCAGCCCCAGCATTTT. Its translation: CASSLNGNQPQHF. Supplemented by reference TRBV18 and TRBJ1-5, the full variable domain reads NAGVMQNPRHLVRRRGQEARLRCSPMKGHSHVYWYRQLPEEGLKFMVYLQKENIIDESGMPKERFSAEFPKEGPSILRIQQVVRGDSAAYFCASSLNGNQPQHFGDGTRLSIL.

J is TRBJ2-1 and V is TRBV18; 8 bases align to TRBD1. The CDR3 has 15 residues. CDR1 is KGHSH, CDR2 LQKENI, per germline. V lost 5 bases to trimming and J lost 4 bases; unmatched junction nucleotides: 7. The CDR3 loop reads CASSWTGSLYNEQFF. As DNA, the CDR3 is TGTGCCAGCTCATGGACAGGGTCACTTTACAATGAGCAGTTCTTC.

The chain links TRBV5-1 to TRBJ1-1, with 10 bases that match TRBD1. The V gene's germline CDR1 is SGHRS and CDR2 YFSETQ. The CDR3 extends over 14 amino acids. V lost 4 bases and J lost 4; bases outside the gene matches: 4. The CDR3 DNA is TGCGCCAGCAGCCCGGGACAGGGGTCCACTGAAGCTTTCTTT. This codes for CASSPGQGSTEAFF.

This clone was picked up a small number of times. The V call is TRBV9, the J call TRBJ2-1; 7 positions agree with TRBD1. The junction had 6 bases not matched to a gene; V was cut back by 1 base and J by 2 bases. The CDR3 runs 16 residues. CDR1 is SGDLS and CDR2 is YYNGEE in the germline V gene. CDR3 DNA: TGTGCCAGCAGCGTATATGGGACAGTTGCCTACAATGAGCAGTTCTTC. The encoded protein is CASSVYGTVAYNEQFF.

As DNA, the CDR3 is TGTGCCAGCAGCTTAGAGGGGGGGATCGTCTACGAGCAGTACTTC. Translation gives CASSLEGGIVYEQYF. This chain uses TRBV11-3 with TRBJ2-7; 7 bases line up with TRBD2. V was pared by 0 bases and J by 3 bases, with 5 bases of the junction left unmatched. From germline, CDR1 is SGHNT and CDR2 YENEEA. The CDR3 covers 15 residues.

This chain uses TRBV6-1 with TRBJ1-1; 10 bases align to TRBD1. The CDR3 covers 15 residues. Losses at the gene ends were 6 bases for V and 5 bases for J; bases not matched to a gene: 9. Germline V gene lookup returns CDR1 MNHNS and CDR2 SASEGT. CDR3 sequence reads: CASRPRTGGWTEAFF. In nucleotides, the CDR3 is TGTGCCAGCAGACCACGGACAGGGGGATGGACTGAAGCTTTCTTT.

J is TRBJ2-5 and V is TRBV11-2; 7 positions match TRBD1. There are 15 residues in the CDR3. Germline V gene lookup returns CDR1 SGHAT and CDR2 FQNNGV. The trim removed 5 bases at V and 2 bases at J, leaving 8 bases unmatched. This chain's CDR3 is CASSILGQTQETQYF. The CDR3 DNA sequence: TGTGCCAGCAGCATCCTGGGACAGACACAAGAGACCCAGTACTTC.

The rearrangement uses TRBV7-3 and TRBJ2-6; D remains ambiguous. V was pared by 5 bases and J by 0 bases, with 5 bases between. CDR3 length: 14 amino acids. Germline CDR1 and CDR2: SGHTA and FQGTGA. The CDR3 DNA reads as TGTGCCAGCAGCCTAGACTCTGGGGCCAACGTCCTGACTTTC. This sequence encodes CASSLDSGANVLTF.

This clone was observed a handful of times. The genes are TRBV6-5 and TRBJ1-2; 7 positions match TRBD1. Germline CDR1 reads MNHEY; CDR2 reads SVGAGI. The CDR3 totals 15 residues. The V segment lost 6 bases and the J segment 8 bases; nucleotides outside the gene matches: 15. In DNA, the CDR3 is TGTGCCAGCAGGGTAAACCAGGGGGGCGGTGCAGGCTACACCTTC. It codes for CASRVNQGGGAGYTF.

The chain couples TRBV18 to TRBJ1-5, with D maybe TRBD1 (6 bases). With 8 bases removed from V and 4 bases from J, the gap between germline ends came to 12 bases. The CDR3 runs 13 residues. CDR1 is KGHSH, CDR2 LQKENI, per germline. This chain's CDR3 is CASRDIENQPQHF. The DNA for the CDR3 is TGTGCCAGCCGGGACATCGAGAATCAGCCCCAGCATTTT.

The CDR3 here is CASSPRPPRQGEDYGYTF. For the CDR3, the DNA is TGTGCCAGCTCACCCCGCCCCCCTCGACAGGGGGAAGACTATGGCTACACCTTC. The J gene is TRBJ1-2, the V gene TRBV18; the match to TRBD1 covers 9 bases. CDR1 is KGHSH, CDR2 LQKENI, per germline. This CDR3 has 18 residues. V lost 3 bases, J lost 3 bases, and 14 bases stayed unmatched.

This sequence joins TRBV4-1 and TRBJ2-1; 7 nucleotides align to TRBD2. The CDR3 sequence is 17 residues long. CDR1 is MGHRA, CDR2 YSYEKL, per germline. J was trimmed by 3 bases and V by 1 base; bases with no gene match: 9. The CDR3 protein is CASSQVLVGGVYNEQFF. The CDR3 nucleotides read TGCGCCAGCAGCCAAGTTTTGGTGGGGGGGGTCTACAATGAGCAGTTCTTC.

Only one count was recorded for this clone. V gene TRBV9 combines with J gene TRBJ1-6; no clear D gene. Germline V gene sequence: CDR1 SGDLS, CDR2 YYNGEE. Deletions cut 3 bases from V and 3 bases from J, with 7 bases between. The CDR3 length is 14 residues. CDR3: CASSAGVYNSPLHF. DNA of the CDR3: TGTGCCAGCAGCGCCGGGGTCTATAATTCACCCCTCCACTTT. Looking up the rest from reference TRBV9 and TRBJ1-6 gives the full variable domain: DSGVTQTPKHLITATGQRVTLRCSPRSGDLSVYWYQQSLDQGLQFLIQYYNGEERAKGNILERFSAQQFPDLHSELNLSSLELGDSALYFCASSAGVYNSPLHFGNGTRLTVT.

The gene calls are TRBV5-5 and TRBJ2-3; tentatively, D is TRBD2 (5 bases). V shed 2 bases and J shed 6 bases, with 16 bases lying between them. Per germline, CDR1 SGHKS and CDR2 YYEKEE (reference sequence). There are 15 residues in the CDR3. DNA for the CDR3: TGTGCCAGCAGCTTACTAGGACCTCCGGGGGATACGCAGTATTTT. It yields the protein CASSLLGPPGDTQYF. The whole variable domain, filled in from reference TRBV5-5 and TRBJ2-3, reads DAGVTQSPTHLIKTRGQQVTLRCSPISGHKSVSWYQQVLGQGPQFIFQYYEKEERGRGNFPDRFSARQFPNYSSELNVNALLLGDSALYLCASSLLGPPGDTQYFGPGTRLTVL.

This chain connects TRBV11-3 to TRBJ2-2, with TRBD2 as a possible D gene (6 bases). From germline, CDR1 is SGHNT and CDR2 YENEEA. The V gene lost 5 bases and the J gene lost 6 bases, with 13 bases spanning the gap. The CDR3 sequence is 14 residues long. CDR3 in DNA: TGTGCCAGCAGCCCCCCTGGCGGGGCCGGGGAGCTGTTTTTT. It specifies CASSPPGGAGELFF.

The rearrangement joins TRBV2 to TRBJ2-7; 11 nucleotides agree with TRBD1. V trimming: 6 bases; J trimming: 4 bases; junction bases outside the gene matches: 2. Per the germline V gene, CDR1 is SNHLY and CDR2 is FYNNEI. The CDR3 covers 13 residues. The CDR3 nucleotides are TGTGCCAGCAGACGGGACAGGGGGTACGAGCAGTACTTC. Translated: CASRRDRGYEQYF.